A selection of T cell receptor beta chains follows, all from one sample in a study of neurological immune-mediated disorders. TCRdb reprocessed the 5' RACE reads via MiXCR and lists one record per CDR3 protein. This table holds more than 55,000 distinct CDR3 sequences, more than 9.5% found once. The material sequenced was PBMCs. These receptors were collected from a man under 40 in good health. CDR3s include the opening cysteine and the closing phenylalanine or tryptophan. A D gene is named only where the DNA matches it firmly. The size entry is marked missing in some rows and otherwise reads once, few, many or a size class.

>TRBV15|-|TRBJ2-1|many
CATSRVFGPSVYNEQFF
TGTGCCACCAGCAGAGTTTTTGGGCCTAGCGTGTACAATGAGCAGTTCTTC
>TRBV4-2|TRBD2|TRBJ2-5|many
CASSQSLGAGGQETQYF
TGTGCCAGCAGCCAGTCCTTAGGCGCGGGGGGACAAGAGACCCAGTACTTC
>TRBV5-1|TRBD1|TRBJ1-4|many
CASRPTGGATNEKLFF
TGCGCCAGCAGACCCACAGGGGGGGCAACTAATGAAAAACTGTTTTTT
>TRBV24-1|-|TRBJ2-1|many
CATSALYSNNEQFF
TGTGCCACCAGTGCACTATACAGCAACAATGAGCAGTTCTTC
>TRBV28|-|TRBJ2-1|medium-sized
CASSPVQNNEQFF
TGTGCCAGCAGTCCCGTTCAGAACAATGAGCAGTTCTTC
>TRBV20-1|TRBD2|TRBJ2-7|many
CSASRPSGSYEQYF
TGCAGTGCTAGCCGGCCTAGCGGGAGCTACGAGCAGTACTTC
>TRBV5-1|-|TRBJ1-1|-
CASSTPANTEAFF
TGCGCCAGCAGCACACCCGCGAACACTGAAGCTTTCTTT
>TRBV11-2|-|TRBJ2-1|many
CASSNLEVGYNEQFF
TGTGCCAGCAGCAACCTAGAGGTGGGGTACAATGAGCAGTTCTTC
>TRBV5-1|-|TRBJ1-1|few
CASSLEGGARETEAFF
TGCGCCAGCAGCTTGGAGGGTGGTGCCCGGGAAACTGAAGCTTTCTTT
>TRBV5-1|-|TRBJ2-2|many
CASSLEYVGELFF
TGCGCCAGCAGCTTGGAGTATGTCGGGGAGCTGTTTTTT
>TRBV5-1|TRBD2|TRBJ2-1|many
CASSPATSGRADEQFF
TGCGCCAGCAGCCCAGCGACTAGCGGGAGGGCCGATGAGCAGTTCTTC
>TRBV5-1|-|TRBJ2-7|many
CASSLDGYYEQYF
TGCGCCAGCAGCTTGGACGGATACTACGAGCAGTACTTC
>TRBV18|TRBD1|TRBJ1-1|many
CASLGGQGDTEAFF
TGTGCCAGCCTCGGGGGACAGGGGGACACTGAAGCTTTCTTT
>TRBV29-1|TRBD2|TRBJ2-5|many
CSALGLAKETQYF
TGCAGCGCCCTGGGACTAGCTAAAGAGACCCAGTACTTC
>TRBV29-1|-|TRBJ2-2|-
CSVAGPNTGELFF
TGCAGCGTTGCGGGGCCGAACACCGGGGAGCTGTTTTTT
>TRBV7-8|TRBD2|TRBJ2-5|many
CASSLGSGLAGETQYF
TGTGCCAGCAGCTTAGGGTCAGGACTAGCGGGAGAGACCCAGTACTTC
>TRBV29-1|-|TRBJ2-5|-
CSVADMGQETQYF
TGTAGCGTTGCCGACATGGGCCAAGAGACCCAGTACTTC
>TRBV12-3/TRBV12-4|-|TRBJ2-5|many
CASSRLAQETQYF
TGTGCCAGCAGTCGCCTAGCCCAAGAGACCCAGTACTTC
>TRBV4-1|-|TRBJ1-1|many
CASSQERYGTEAFF
TGCGCCAGCAGCCAAGAAAGGTATGGCACTGAAGCTTTCTTT
>TRBV29-1|-|TRBJ2-7|many
CSATGGGSYEQYF
TGCAGCGCCACTGGGGGCGGCTCCTACGAGCAGTACTTC
>TRBV9|-|TRBJ2-7|-
CASSPTPTYEQYF
TGTGCCAGCAGTCCGACTCCTACCTACGAGCAGTACTTC
>TRBV5-1|-|TRBJ1-1|many
CASSTTGNTEAFF
TGCGCCAGCAGCACGACAGGGAACACTGAAGCTTTCTTT
>TRBV3-1|-|TRBJ1-5|many
CASSQGHNQPQHF
TGTGCCAGCAGCCAGGGGCACAATCAGCCCCAGCATTTT
>TRBV5-1|TRBD1|TRBJ2-7|-
CASSLGQRQGMAEQYF
TGCGCCAGCAGCTTGGGGCAGAGACAGGGTATGGCCGAGCAGTACTTC
>TRBV10-1|-|TRBJ2-2|-
CASSESRGGNTGELFF
TGCGCCAGCAGTGAGTCGAGGGGGGGAAACACCGGGGAGCTGTTTTTT
>TRBV13|-|TRBJ1-4|many
CASSNQAAGNEKLFF
TGTGCCAGCAGCAACCAGGCGGCGGGGAATGAAAAACTGTTTTTT
>TRBV5-1|TRBD2|TRBJ2-1|many
CASSYYSTSGRGNEQFF
TGCGCCAGCAGCTACTATTCGACTAGCGGGAGAGGTAATGAGCAGTTCTTC
>TRBV7-8|-|TRBJ1-1|many
CATKPRGGSSTEAFF
TGTGCCACTAAACCTAGGGGGGGATCTAGCACTGAAGCTTTCTTT
>TRBV7-8|-|TRBJ2-7|many
CASSLDRERLRKQYF
TGTGCCAGCAGCTTAGACAGGGAAAGGTTACGGAAGCAGTACTTC
>TRBV5-6|-|TRBJ1-1|-
CASSFYICRGGTGGYTEAFF
-
>TRBV7-9|-|TRBJ2-1|many
CASSLPQGLYNEQFF
TGTGCCAGCAGCTTACCGCAGGGGCTGTACAATGAGCAGTTCTTC
>TRBV27|-|TRBJ2-7|few
CASSFVGAYEQYF
TGTGCCAGCAGTTTCGTGGGGGCCTACGAGCAGTACTTC
>TRBV5-1|-|TRBJ2-1|many
CASSLLGGSANEQFF
TGCGCCAGCAGCTTGCTGGGAGGCTCGGCCAATGAGCAGTTCTTC
>TRBV7-8|-|TRBJ2-7|many
CASSLGRAKQHEQYF
TGTGCCAGCAGCTTAGGCAGGGCGAAACAGCACGAGCAGTACTTC
>TRBV27|TRBD1|TRBJ2-3|many
CASSFGTGGIDTQYF
TGTGCCAGCAGTTTCGGGACAGGCGGGATCGATACGCAGTATTTT
>TRBV24-1|TRBD2|TRBJ2-3|many
CATSGPLSGRSPDTQYF
TGTGCCACCAGTGGACCTCTTAGCGGGAGGAGCCCAGATACGCAGTATTTT
>TRBV27|TRBD2|TRBJ2-1|many
CASSEIPGLALRISF
TGTGCCAGCAGTGAAATACCGGGACTAGCGCTGAGGATAAGCTTC
>TRBV12-3/TRBV12-4|TRBD1|TRBJ1-2|many
CASSRQGSNYGYTF
TGTGCCAGCAGCAGACAGGGGTCTAACTATGGCTACACCTTC
>TRBV7-8|-|TRBJ1-1|-
CASSRRQGFLSEAFF
TGTGCCAGCAGCCGGCGCCAGGGTTTTTTGTCTGAAGCTTTCTTT
>TRBV4-2|TRBD1|TRBJ2-1|many
CASSRNRGLDNEQFF
TGTGCCAGCAGCCGGAACAGGGGGCTAGACAATGAGCAGTTCTTC
>TRBV20-1|TRBD1|TRBJ1-5|many
CSASNRGNQPQHF
TGCAGTGCTAGTAACAGGGGTAATCAGCCCCAGCATTTT
>TRBV7-3|TRBD2|TRBJ2-3|many
CASSLGGRADTQYF
TGTGCCAGCAGCTTAGGCGGGAGGGCAGATACGCAGTATTTT
>TRBV5-1|-|TRBJ1-2|many
CASSPTVLDGYTF
TGCGCCAGCAGCCCGACAGTGCTCGATGGCTACACCTTC